Listed here are 25 T cell receptor beta chains from one sample, sequenced in a study of T cells in Graves' hyperthyroidism and ophthalmopathy. The TCR beta CDR3 regions underwent amplification using RNA transcripts as the source. The HTBI primer set drove a first-round RT-PCR of the TCR CDR3. MiXCR was run by TCRdb on the multiplex PCR reads, yielding one entry per CDR3 protein. The table lists 550,000 to 700,000 distinct CDR3 sequences, 46% of them singletons. Sequencing used peripheral blood or thyroid tissue (not recorded which). All receptors come from an adult woman with Graves' disease, either hyperthyroidism or ophthalmopathy (not recorded which).

The chain uses TRBV15 and TRBJ1-2; D is uncertain. Between the trimmed V and J ends, which lost 2 bases and 4 bases, there was a span of 11 bases. Germline CDR1 LNHNV, CDR2 YYDKDF (reference sequence). CDR3 length equals 14 residues. CDR3 in DNA: TGTGCCACCAGCAGAACTGCCGATTCCTATGGCTACACCTTC. It yields the protein CATSRTADSYGYTF.

The CDR3 here is CSVGSTGTGYEQYF. CDR3 bases: TGCAGCGTTGGATCGACAGGGACAGGCTACGAGCAGTACTTC. The gene calls are TRBV29-1 and TRBJ2-7, with 8 nucleotides matching TRBD1. The CDR3 sequence is 14 residues long. The V and J ends lost 4 bases and 3 bases, in that order; junction bases with no gene match: 8. Germline V gene lookup returns CDR1 SQVTM and CDR2 ANQGSEA.

This clonotype was detected only a few times. The chain carries TRBV11-2 and TRBJ2-7; 8 bases match TRBD2. J was trimmed by 1 base and V by 6 bases; bases with no gene match: 5. This CDR3 has 14 amino acids. From germline, CDR1 is SGHAT and CDR2 FQNNGV. CDR3 DNA: TGTGCCAGCAGAAGCGGGGGAGTGTCCTACGAGCAGTACTTC. It translates to CASRSGGVSYEQYF.

This clonotype was seen more than once but under ten times. V usage is TRBV28 and J usage is TRBJ1-5; D is possibly TRBD1 (6 bases). CDR3 length: 13 amino acids. Germline CDR1 and CDR2: MDHEN and SYDVKM. This chain's CDR3 is CAGGQLFNQPQHF. DNA of the CDR3: TGTGCAGGAGGACAGCTCTTCAATCAGCCCCAGCATTTT.

As for this clonotype: This clone may be a read error of a much larger clone one base away. The rearrangement uses TRBV20-1 and TRBJ2-7; D could derive from TRBD1 or TRBD2 (5 bases each). The ends were cut back, 1 base at V and 6 bases at J, with 22 bases in the middle. The CDR3 runs 16 residues. Per the germline V gene, CDR1 is DFQATT and CDR2 is SNEGSKA (reference sequence). CDR3 DNA sequence: TGCAGTGCTAGAGGGGGGATCGGGCGGCCCGGGTGCGAGCAGTACTTC. This gives the protein CSARGGIGRPGCEQYF.

In its sample, this clonotype was seen once. The V and J genes are TRBV7-9 and TRBJ1-5, with TRBD1 identical over 7 bases. Germline V lookup: CDR1 SEHNR, CDR2 FQNEAQ (reference sequence). The length of the CDR3 is 12 residues. The junction had 12 bases not matched to a gene; V was cut back by 7 bases and J by 15 bases. In DNA, the CDR3 is TGTGCCAGCACTACCTACGACAGGGAATGGCATTTT. This codes for CASTTYDREWHF.

The V and J genes are TRBV3-1 and TRBJ1-4; possibly TRBD1 for D (5 bases). CDR3 length: 17 residues. Germline values: CDR1 LGHDT, CDR2 YNNKEL (reference sequence). V was trimmed by 4 bases and J by 4 bases, leaving 19 bases between them. The CDR3 spells CASSPIGEGTNNEKLFF. The CDR3 DNA reads TGTGCCAGCAGCCCTATAGGAGAGGGGACTAATAATGAAAAACTGTTTTTT.

This clonotype was picked up many times. The chain combines TRBV19 with TRBJ1-6, with a possible D match to TRBD1 (5 bases). V lost 7 bases and J 0 bases, leaving 10 bases between the germline ends. This CDR3 contains 15 residues. Germline CDR1 reads LNHDA; CDR2 reads SQIVND (reference sequence). DNA for the CDR3: TGTGCCAGTACCACAGGCAGCTCCTATAATTCACCCCTCCACTTT. Its protein is CASTTGSSYNSPLHF.

This clonotype showed up just a few times. The chain links TRBV4-2 to TRBJ2-6; 8 bases are shared with TRBD1. Trimming removed 0 bases from V and 0 bases from J; junction bases left unmatched: 10. Germline V lookup: CDR1 LGHNA, CDR2 YNFKEQ. This CDR3 has 20 residues. The CDR3 bases are TGTGCCAGCAGCCAAGATCCCCGACAGGGGCCTAGCTCTGGGGCCAACGTCCTGACTTTC. Encoded protein: CASSQDPRQGPSSGANVLTF.

In its sample, this clonotype was seen many times. The V and J genes are TRBV2 and TRBJ2-3; D unresolved. CDR1 is SNHLY and CDR2 is FYNNEI in the germline V gene. This CDR3 spans 14 amino acids. The V gene lost 7 bases and the J gene lost 2 bases, with 13 bases spanning the gap. The CDR3 nucleotides are TGTGCCAGCAAAAATCTAGTGTCCACAGATACGCAGTATTTT. This gives the protein CASKNLVSTDTQYF.

This chain links TRBV7-6 with TRBJ2-7; possible D gene TRBD1, 5 bases. This CDR3 has 13 amino acids. CDR1 is SGHVS, CDR2 FNYEAQ, per germline. Trimming took 2 bases from V and 7 from J, leaving 12 bases between them. The CDR3 DNA sequence: TGTGCCAGCAGCTTATATCAGGGTGGAGAGCAGTACTTC. Its protein product is CASSLYQGGEQYF. The entire variable domain, with the rest obtained from reference TRBV7-6 and TRBJ2-7, is as follows: GAGVSQSPRYKVTKRGQDVALRCDPISGHVSLYWYRQALGQGPEFLTYFNYEAQQDKSGLPNDRFSAERPEGSISTLTIQRTEQRDSAMYRCASSLYQGGEQYFGPGTRLTVT.

This clonotype has ten or more counts. This sequence joins TRBV10-1 and TRBJ2-7; D may be TRBD2 (6 bases). Germline V gene data show CDR1 as WNHNN and CDR2 as SYGVQD (reference sequence). CDR3 length equals 17 residues. Deletions cut 6 bases from V and 1 base from J, with 22 bases between. The CDR3 loop reads CASSPMRGRDRSYEQYF. The CDR3 bases are TGCGCCAGCAGCCCGATGCGGGGACGCGATCGGTCCTACGAGCAGTACTTC.

This clonotype was found many times. The rearrangement uses TRBV4-2 and TRBJ1-2; D might be TRBD1 (5 bases). The CDR3 consists of 17 residues. The V end was cut by 2 bases, the J end by 2 bases, with 18 bases between. The germline V gene encodes CDR1 LGHNA and CDR2 YNFKEQ. In DNA form, the CDR3 reads TGTGCCAGCAGCCAAAGGGTTGCAGGGATCGGAAACTATGGCTACACCTTC. Protein sequence: CASSQRVAGIGNYGYTF.

Many counts were recorded for this clonotype. This sequence joins TRBV28 and TRBJ1-2, with D possibly being TRBD1 (5 bases). V shed 1 base and J shed 4 bases, with 13 bases lying between them. This CDR3 spans 15 amino acids. Germline CDR1 is MDHEN and CDR2 is SYDVKM. The CDR3 loop reads CASSLSWDWGYGYTF. DNA for the CDR3: TGTGCCAGCAGTTTATCGTGGGACTGGGGCTATGGCTACACCTTC.

This clonotype was counted at least ten times. The chain carries TRBV7-8 and TRBJ1-5; D gene uncertain. Per the germline V gene, CDR1 is SGHVS and CDR2 is FQNEAQ. The CDR3 has 15 residues. Trimming cost V 2 bases and J 9 bases, with 17 bases left between them. Written as DNA, the CDR3 is TGTGCCAGCAGCTTATTGGACGGGTCCCTCGGGCCCCAGCATTTT. It is translated as CASSLLDGSLGPQHF. The whole variable domain, filled in from reference TRBV7-8 and TRBJ1-5, reads GAGVSQSPRYKVAKRGQDVALRCDPISGHVSLFWYQQALGQGPEFLTYFQNEAQLDKSGLPSDRFFAERPEGSVSTLKIQRTQQEDSAVYLCASSLLDGSLGPQHFGDGTRLSIL.

This clonotype came up once. V usage is TRBV10-3 and J usage is TRBJ1-1; 9 nucleotides agree with TRBD1. CDR1 ENHRY and CDR2 SYGVKD come from the germline V gene. This CDR3 is 15 amino acids long. J gave up 2 bases and V 3 bases, and 4 bases lay outside the gene matches. The CDR3 sequence is CAISDPGQGNTEAFF. As DNA, the CDR3 is TGTGCCATCAGTGATCCGGGACAGGGAAACACTGAAGCTTTCTTT.

The chain employs TRBV2 and TRBJ2-6; 9 bases are shared with TRBD2. CDR1 is SNHLY, CDR2 FYNNEI, per germline. After removal of 4 bases from V and 3 bases from J, the junction contained 13 bases not matched to a gene. This CDR3 is 19 amino acids long. This chain's CDR3 is CASSVRLAAGDGGANVLTF. CDR3 DNA sequence: TGTGCCAGCAGTGTCCGACTAGCGGCGGGAGATGGTGGGGCCAACGTCCTGACTTTC.

This clonotype was counted at least ten times. The genes are TRBV7-8 and TRBJ2-7; 15 positions agree with TRBD2. The ends lost 4 bases at V and 5 bases at J; junction bases unmatched: 12. The CDR3 is made up of 18 amino acids. Per the germline V gene, CDR1 is SGHVS and CDR2 is FQNEAQ. The CDR3 coding sequence is TGTGCCAGCAGCTCTCCCCTGAGGACTAGCGGGAGGGCCCACGAGCAGTACTTC. Translating gives CASSSPLRTSGRAHEQYF.

Many counts were recorded for this clonotype. The chain recombines TRBV11-2 with TRBJ1-4; D not certain. Germline CDR1 and CDR2: SGHAT and FQNNGV. The CDR3 has 16 residues. V lost 2 bases, J lost 5 bases, and 15 bases lay in between. The CDR3 sequence: CASSLLWIGGNEKLFF. The DNA of the CDR3 is TGTGCCAGCAGCTTATTGTGGATCGGAGGAAATGAAAAACTGTTTTTT. Full variable domain (missing parts from reference TRBV11-2 and TRBJ1-4): EAGVAQSPRYKIIEKRQSVAFWCNPISGHATLYWYQQILGQGPKLLIQFQNNGVVDDSQLPKDRFSAERLKGVDSTLKIQPAKLEDSAVYLCASSLLWIGGNEKLFFGSGTQLSVL.

The table lists this clonotype with many counts. This chain links TRBV20-1 with TRBJ2-7, with D possibly being TRBD1 or TRBD2 (5 bases each). Germline V CDR1 and CDR2: DFQATT, SNEGSKA (reference sequence). The CDR3 sequence is 13 residues long. CDR3 sequence reads: CSGQWGSPYEQYF. CDR3 nucleotides: TGCAGCGGCCAATGGGGGAGTCCGTACGAGCAGTACTTC.

V gene TRBV28 combines with J gene TRBJ2-7; TRBD1 agrees at 8 bases. V dropped 5 bases and J dropped 0; count of bases not matched to a gene: 6. In germline, CDR1 is MDHEN, CDR2 SYDVKM. This CDR3 has 15 amino acids. The CDR3 DNA reads as TGTGCCAGCAGTCAGGGACAGGAAAACTCCTACGAGCAGTACTTC. Translated: CASSQGQENSYEQYF.

The genes are TRBV12-3 or TRBV12-4 and TRBJ2-5; perhaps TRBD2 as D (5 bases). With 2 bases removed from V and 7 bases from J, the gap between germline ends came to 14 bases. There are 14 residues in the CDR3. The CDR3 region has the DNA TGTGCCAGCAGTTTACTGGGGTTTGCGGGGACCCAGTACTTC. Translation gives CASSLLGFAGTQYF.

The chain uses TRBV29-1 and TRBJ2-2, with 7 nucleotides matching TRBD1. With 7 bases clipped from V and 5 bases from J, the junction kept 7 bases outside the gene matches. Germline V gene data show CDR1 as SQVTM and CDR2 as ANQGSEA. The CDR3 runs to 13 residues. CDR3 loop: CSGGTAKTGELFF. For the CDR3, the DNA is TGCAGCGGAGGGACAGCAAAAACCGGGGAGCTGTTTTTT.

Many counts were recorded for this clonotype. The chain couples TRBV15 to TRBJ2-7; tentatively, D is TRBD1 (6 bases). The CDR3 has 14 residues. Germline V gives CDR1 LNHNV, CDR2 YYDKDF (reference sequence). V was pared by 5 bases and J by 2 bases, with 13 bases between. For the CDR3, the DNA is TGTGCCACCAGCCGGCCAGGGGCCCCCTACGAGCAGTACTTC. This translates into CATSRPGAPYEQYF. The full variable domain, its missing parts supplied by reference TRBV15 and TRBJ2-7, is DAMVIQNPRYQVTQFGKPVTLSCSQTLNHNVMYWYQQKSSQAPKLLFHYYDKDFNNEADTPDNFQSRRPNTSFCFLDIRSPGLGDTAMYLCATSRPGAPYEQYFGPGTRLTVT.

V gene TRBV15 combines with J gene TRBJ1-2; TRBD1 matches 7 bases. The V and J ends lost 0 bases and 6 bases, in that order; junction bases with no gene match: 4. The CDR3 sequence is 14 residues long. Germline CDR1 is LNHNV and CDR2 is YYDKDF (reference sequence). The CDR3 here is CATSRDRQGHGYTF. The CDR3 DNA sequence: TGTGCCACCAGCAGAGATCGACAGGGCCATGGCTACACCTTC. The full variable domain, with the rest looked up from reference TRBV15 and TRBJ1-2, is DAMVIQNPRYQVTQFGKPVTLSCSQTLNHNVMYWYQQKSSQAPKLLFHYYDKDFNNEADTPDNFQSRRPNTSFCFLDIRSPGLGDTAMYLCATSRDRQGHGYTFGSGTRLTVV.